This T cell receptor beta chain was documented in a study of T cell responses to AZD1222 COVID-19 vaccine. The assay was immunoSEQ multiplex PCR, and TCRdb's table has in-frame clones only and misses some. Of over 120,000 clones listed, about 86% were seen once; the top ten hold over 4.5%. The CDR3 totals 17 residues. Germline values: CDR1 MGHRA, CDR2 YSYEKL. V was clipped by 0 bases and J by 8 bases, with 20 bases between them. This chain joins TRBV4-1 and TRBJ2-1; D perhaps matches TRBD2 (6 bases). This receptor was identified in an adult who received the AZD1222 COVID-19 vaccine. The source material was peripheral blood, sampled 28 days after the second AZD1222 dose. The CDR3 DNA is TGCGCCAGCAGCCAAGATCCGGGACTTACACTACGGTATGAGCAGTTCTTC. Its translation: CASSQDPGLTLRYEQFF.